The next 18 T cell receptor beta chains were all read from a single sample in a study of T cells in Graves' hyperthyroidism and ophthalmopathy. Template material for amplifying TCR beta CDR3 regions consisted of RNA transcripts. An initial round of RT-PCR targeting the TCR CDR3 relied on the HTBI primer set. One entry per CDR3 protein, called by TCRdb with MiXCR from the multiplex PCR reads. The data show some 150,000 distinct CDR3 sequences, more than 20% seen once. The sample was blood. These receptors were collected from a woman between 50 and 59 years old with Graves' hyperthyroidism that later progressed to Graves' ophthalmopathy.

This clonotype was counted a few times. CDR3 DNA: TGTGCCAGCAGCCCTCCAGGGCAGGGTGATAGGACCCAGTACTTC. Translation gives CASSPPGQGDRTQYF. The rearrangement links TRBV5-4 to TRBJ2-5, with a weak D call TRBD1 (5 bases). The V end was cut by 4 bases, the J end by 7 bases, with 20 bases between. Germline V gives CDR1 SGHNT, CDR2 YYREEE (reference sequence). This CDR3 spans 15 amino acids. Full variable domain (outside the CDR3, taken from reference TRBV5-4 and TRBJ2-5): ETGVTQSPTHLIKTRGQQVTLRCSSQSGHNTVSWYQQALGQGPQFIFQYYREEENGRGNFPPRFSGLQFPNYSSELNVNALELDDSALYLCASSPPGQGDRTQYFGPGTRLLVL.

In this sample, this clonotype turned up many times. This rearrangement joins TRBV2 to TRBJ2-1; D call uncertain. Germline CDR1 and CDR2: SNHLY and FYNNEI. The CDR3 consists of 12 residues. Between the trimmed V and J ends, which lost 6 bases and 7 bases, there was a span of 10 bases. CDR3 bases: TGTGCCAGCAGGGGCAATTGGAATGAGCAGTTCTTC. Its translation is CASRGNWNEQFF.

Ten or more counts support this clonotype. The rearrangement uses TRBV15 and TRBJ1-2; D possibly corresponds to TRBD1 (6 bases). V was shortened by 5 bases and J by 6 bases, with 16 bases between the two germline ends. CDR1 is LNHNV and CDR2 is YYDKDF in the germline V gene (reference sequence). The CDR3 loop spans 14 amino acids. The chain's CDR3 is CATSALTGIDGYTF. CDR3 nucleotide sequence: TGTGCCACCAGCGCTTTAACAGGGATCGATGGCTACACCTTC.

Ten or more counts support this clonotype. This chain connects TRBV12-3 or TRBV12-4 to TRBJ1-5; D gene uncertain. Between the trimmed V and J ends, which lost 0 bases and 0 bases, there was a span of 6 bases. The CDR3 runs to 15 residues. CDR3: CASSLAGSSNQPQHF. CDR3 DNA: TGTGCCAGCAGTTTAGCAGGGAGTAGCAATCAGCCCCAGCATTTT.

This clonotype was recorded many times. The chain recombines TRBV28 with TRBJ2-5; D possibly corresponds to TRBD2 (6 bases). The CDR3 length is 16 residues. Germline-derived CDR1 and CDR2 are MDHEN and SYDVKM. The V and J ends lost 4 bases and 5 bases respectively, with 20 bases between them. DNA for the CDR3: TGTGCCAGCAGTTACTCCCTTGGGGGGTATGGGGAGACCCAGTACTTC. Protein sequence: CASSYSLGGYGETQYF.

This chain's CDR3 is CASSLAGGLAKNIQYF. The CDR3 DNA reads TGTGCCAGCAGTTTAGCGGGGGGGTTAGCCAAAAACATTCAGTACTTC. The V call is TRBV12-3 or TRBV12-4, the J call TRBJ2-4, with 7 bases lining up with TRBD2. This CDR3 has 16 residues. V was clipped by 0 bases and J by 0 bases; unmatched bases: 2.

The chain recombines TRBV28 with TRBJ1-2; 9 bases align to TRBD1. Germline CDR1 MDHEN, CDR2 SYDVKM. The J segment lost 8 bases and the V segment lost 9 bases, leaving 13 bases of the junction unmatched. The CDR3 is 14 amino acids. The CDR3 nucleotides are TGTGCCAGTCAGACCGGGACAGGGCTGAGAGGCTACACCTTC. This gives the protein CASQTGTGLRGYTF.

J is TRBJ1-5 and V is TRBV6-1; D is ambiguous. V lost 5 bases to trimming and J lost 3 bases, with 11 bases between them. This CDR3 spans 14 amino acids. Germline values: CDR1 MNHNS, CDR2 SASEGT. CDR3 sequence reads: CASSHLNPNQPQHF. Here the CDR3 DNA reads TGTGCCAGCAGTCACCTGAACCCCAATCAGCCCCAGCATTTT.

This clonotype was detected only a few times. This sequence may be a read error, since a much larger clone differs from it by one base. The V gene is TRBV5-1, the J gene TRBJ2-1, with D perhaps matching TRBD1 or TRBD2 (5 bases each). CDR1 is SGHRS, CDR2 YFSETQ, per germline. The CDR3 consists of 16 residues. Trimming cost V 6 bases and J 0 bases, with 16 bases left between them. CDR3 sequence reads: CASMPGPLSSYNEQFF. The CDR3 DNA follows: TGCGCCAGCATGCCGGGACCCCTGAGCTCCTACAATGAGCAGTTCTTC. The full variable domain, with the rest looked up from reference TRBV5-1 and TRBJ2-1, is KAGVTQTPRYLIKTRGQQVTLSCSPISGHRSVSWYQQTPGQGLQFLFEYFSETQRNKGNFPGRFSGRQFSNSRSEMNVSTLELGDSALYLCASMPGPLSSYNEQFFGPGTRLTVL.

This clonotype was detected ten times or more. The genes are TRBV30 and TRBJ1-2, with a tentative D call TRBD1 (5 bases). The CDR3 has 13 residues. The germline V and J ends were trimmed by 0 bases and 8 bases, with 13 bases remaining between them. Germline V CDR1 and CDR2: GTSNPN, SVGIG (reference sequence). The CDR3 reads CAWSVLGAGGYTF. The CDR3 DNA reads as TGTGCCTGGAGTGTACTAGGGGCAGGAGGCTACACCTTC. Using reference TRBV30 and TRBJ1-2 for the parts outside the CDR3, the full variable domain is SQTIHQWPATLVQPVGSPLSLECTVEGTSNPNLYWYRQAAGRGLQLLFYSVGIGQISSEVPQNLSASRPQDRQFILSSKKLLLSDSGFYLCAWSVLGAGGYTFGSGTRLTVV.

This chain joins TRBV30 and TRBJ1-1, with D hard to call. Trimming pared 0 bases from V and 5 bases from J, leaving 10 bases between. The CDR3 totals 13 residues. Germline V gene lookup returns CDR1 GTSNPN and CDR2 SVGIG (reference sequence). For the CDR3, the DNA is TGTGCCTGGAGTGTACAGAGACAAACTGAAGCTTTCTTT. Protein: CAWSVQRQTEAFF.

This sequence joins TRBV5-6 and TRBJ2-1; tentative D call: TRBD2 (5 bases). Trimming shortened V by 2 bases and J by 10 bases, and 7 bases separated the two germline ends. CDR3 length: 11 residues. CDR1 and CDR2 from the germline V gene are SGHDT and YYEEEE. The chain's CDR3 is CASSLSGEQFF. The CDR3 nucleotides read TGTGCCAGCAGCTTATCGGGGGAGCAGTTCTTC. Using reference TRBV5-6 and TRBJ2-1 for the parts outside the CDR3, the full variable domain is DAGVTQSPTHLIKTRGQQVTLRCSPKSGHDTVSWYQQALGQGPQFIFQYYEEEERQRGNFPDRFSGHQFPNYSSELNVNALLLGDSALYLCASSLSGEQFFGPGTRLTVL.

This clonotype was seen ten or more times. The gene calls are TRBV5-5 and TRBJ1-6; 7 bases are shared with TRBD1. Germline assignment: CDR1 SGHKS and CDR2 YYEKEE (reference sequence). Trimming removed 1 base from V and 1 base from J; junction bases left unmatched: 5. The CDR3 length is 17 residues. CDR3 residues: CASSLLGGGSYNSPLHF. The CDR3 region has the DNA TGTGCCAGCAGCTTGCTAGGGGGCGGATCCTATAATTCACCCCTCCACTTT. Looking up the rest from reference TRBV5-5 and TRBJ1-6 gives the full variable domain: DAGVTQSPTHLIKTRGQQVTLRCSPISGHKSVSWYQQVLGQGPQFIFQYYEKEERGRGNFPDRFSARQFPNYSSELNVNALLLGDSALYLCASSLLGGGSYNSPLHFGNGTRLTVT.

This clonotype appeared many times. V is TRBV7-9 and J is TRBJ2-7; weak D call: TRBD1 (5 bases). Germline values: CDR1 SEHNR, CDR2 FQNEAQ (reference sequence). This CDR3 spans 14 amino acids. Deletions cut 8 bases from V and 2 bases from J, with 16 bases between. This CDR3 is CASRPQGQPYEQYF. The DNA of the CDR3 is TGTGCCAGCCGTCCTCAGGGCCAGCCCTACGAGCAGTACTTC.

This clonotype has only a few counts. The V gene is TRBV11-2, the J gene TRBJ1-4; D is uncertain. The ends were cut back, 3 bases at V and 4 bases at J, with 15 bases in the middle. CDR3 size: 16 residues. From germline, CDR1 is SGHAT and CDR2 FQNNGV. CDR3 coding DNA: TGTGCCAGCAGCTTGGAGGGCCGGGGAGTTAATGAAAAACTGTTTTTT. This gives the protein CASSLEGRGVNEKLFF.

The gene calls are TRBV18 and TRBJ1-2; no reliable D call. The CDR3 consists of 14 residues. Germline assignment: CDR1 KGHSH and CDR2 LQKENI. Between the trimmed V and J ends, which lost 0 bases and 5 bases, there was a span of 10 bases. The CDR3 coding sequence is TGTGCCAGCTCACCACCCGGAAATTTTTATGGCTACACCTTC. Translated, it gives CASSPPGNFYGYTF.

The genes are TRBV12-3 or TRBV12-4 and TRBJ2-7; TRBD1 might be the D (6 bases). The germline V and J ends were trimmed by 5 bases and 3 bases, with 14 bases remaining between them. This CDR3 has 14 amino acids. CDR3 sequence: CASSTGQKVYEQYF. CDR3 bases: TGTGCCAGCAGTACAGGACAGAAAGTCTACGAGCAGTACTTC.

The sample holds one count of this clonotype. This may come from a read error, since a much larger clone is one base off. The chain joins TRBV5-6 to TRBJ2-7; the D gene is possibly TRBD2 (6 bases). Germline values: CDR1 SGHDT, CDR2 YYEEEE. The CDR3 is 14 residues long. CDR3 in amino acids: CASNLAWRGYEQYF. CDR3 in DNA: TGTGCCAGCAACTTGGCCTGGCGGGGATACGAGCAGTACTTC. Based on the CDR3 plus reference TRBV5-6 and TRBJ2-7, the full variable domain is DAGVTQSPTHLIKTRGQQVTLRCSPKSGHDTVSWYQQALGQGPQFIFQYYEEEERQRGNFPDRFSGHQFPNYSSELNVNALLLGDSALYLCASNLAWRGYEQYFGPGTRLTVT.